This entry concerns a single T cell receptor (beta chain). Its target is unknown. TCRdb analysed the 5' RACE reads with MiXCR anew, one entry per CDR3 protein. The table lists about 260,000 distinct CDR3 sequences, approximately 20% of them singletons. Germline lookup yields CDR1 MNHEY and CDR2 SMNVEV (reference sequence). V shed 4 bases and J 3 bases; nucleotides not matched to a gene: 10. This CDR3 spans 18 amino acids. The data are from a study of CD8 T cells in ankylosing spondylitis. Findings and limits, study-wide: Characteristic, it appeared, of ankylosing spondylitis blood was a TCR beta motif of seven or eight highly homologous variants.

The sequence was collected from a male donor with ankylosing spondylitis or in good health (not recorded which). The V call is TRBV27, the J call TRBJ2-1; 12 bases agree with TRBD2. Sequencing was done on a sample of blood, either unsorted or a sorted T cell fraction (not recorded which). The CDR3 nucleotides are TGTGCCAGCAGTTCCGGGACTAGCGGGTCCGGGGGCTACAATGAGCAGTTCTTC. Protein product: CASSSGTSGSGGYNEQFF.